The 32 T cell receptor beta chains listed next were all sequenced from one sample in a study of control samples from healthy donors and cancer patients. TCRdb keeps only in-frame clones here, not all; method: immunoSEQ multiplex PCR. Altogether some 200,000 clones are present, 85% to 95% being singletons, with the ten largest covering around 1.5%. The sample comprised blood. The receptors originated from a man in his fifties in good health.

This sequence joins TRBV2 and TRBJ2-5; D tentatively fits TRBD1 or TRBD2 (5 bases each). The V and J ends lost 3 bases and 1 base respectively, with 9 bases between them. CDR1 is SNHLY and CDR2 is FYNNEI in the germline V gene. This CDR3 has 14 amino acids. The CDR3 DNA reads as TGTGCCAGCAGTGACCGGGGACCCCAAGAGACCCAGTACTTC. Residues: CASSDRGPQETQYF.

J is TRBJ1-2 and V is TRBV13; the match to TRBD1 covers 7 bases. The CDR3 is made up of 13 amino acids. Trimming removed 3 bases from V and 5 bases from J; junction bases left unmatched: 3. Germline CDR1 PRHDT, CDR2 FYEKMQ (reference sequence). The CDR3 sequence is CASSLGTAYGYTF. DNA of the CDR3: TGTGCCAGCAGCTTGGGGACAGCATATGGCTACACCTTC. The entire variable domain, with the rest obtained from reference TRBV13 and TRBJ1-2, is as follows: AAGVIQSPRHLIKEKRETATLKCYPIPRHDTVYWYQQGPGQDPQFLISFYEKMQSDKGSIPDRFSAQQFSDYHSELNMSSLELGDSALYFCASSLGTAYGYTFGSGTRLTVV.

The chain combines TRBV3-1 (or the pseudogene TRBV3-2) with TRBJ2-1, with 14 positions matching TRBD2. The CDR3 has 17 residues. Germline V gene sequence: CDR1 LGHDT, CDR2 YNNKEL (reference sequence). The trim removed 4 bases at V and 8 bases at J, leaving 10 bases unmatched. CDR3 sequence: CASSPSLPGLAGDEQFF. Written as DNA, the CDR3 is TGTGCCAGCAGCCCTTCCCTGCCGGGACTAGCGGGAGATGAGCAGTTCTTC.

In this sample, this clone turned up a few times. The chain couples TRBV27 to TRBJ1-2, with D possibly TRBD1 on 6 matching bases. The V end lost 3 bases, the J end lost 8 bases, and 16 bases lay between the germline ends. The CDR3 length is 14 residues. Germline values: CDR1 MNHEY, CDR2 SMNVEV (reference sequence). CDR3 residues: CASSFIRQASGYTF. The CDR3 DNA follows: TGTGCCAGCAGTTTCATCCGACAGGCGTCAGGCTACACCTTC.

The gene calls are TRBV4-1 and TRBJ2-7, with D perhaps matching TRBD2 (6 bases). Germline-derived CDR1 and CDR2 are MGHRA and YSYEKL. Between the trimmed V and J ends, which lost 0 bases and 3 bases, there was a span of 12 bases. The CDR3 loop spans 15 amino acids. CDR3 in amino acids: CASSQDLAQGYEQYF. The CDR3 region has the DNA TGCGCCAGCAGCCAAGATCTAGCGCAGGGCTACGAGCAGTACTTC.

The J gene is TRBJ1-1, the V gene TRBV28; TRBD1 might be the D (6 bases). V lost 7 bases to trimming and J lost 3 bases, with 15 bases between them. CDR3 length: 14 residues. Germline assignment: CDR1 MDHEN and CDR2 SYDVKM. This CDR3 is CASTHNRDDTEAFF. CDR3 DNA: TGTGCCAGCACTCACAACAGGGACGACACTGAAGCTTTCTTT.

In its sample, this clone was seen a few times. The rearrangement joins TRBV19 to TRBJ2-2; TRBD1 or TRBD2 may be the D gene (5 bases each). There are 13 residues in the CDR3. Germline CDR1 is LNHDA and CDR2 is SQIVND (reference sequence). Trimming cost V 2 bases and J 6 bases, with 7 bases left between them. Written as DNA, the CDR3 is TGTGCCAGTAGTATATTGGGGGCCGGGGAGCTGTTTTTT. Translation: CASSILGAGELFF. The full variable domain, in which reference TRBV19 and TRBJ2-2 provide the parts outside the CDR3, is DGGITQSPKYLFRKEGQNVTLSCEQNLNHDAMYWYRQDPGQGLRLIYYSQIVNDFQKGDIAEGYSVSREKKESFPLTVTSAQKNPTAFYLCASSILGAGELFFGEGSRLTVL.

This chain uses TRBV10-3 with TRBJ2-1, with D tentatively TRBD2 (7 bases). This CDR3 is 16 amino acids long. Germline assignment: CDR1 ENHRY and CDR2 SYGVKD. V was shortened by 10 bases and J by 0 bases, with 19 bases between the two germline ends. DNA of the CDR3: TGTGCCACCAGAGGGGCGGGGGCTCTCTCCTACAATGAGCAGTTCTTC. Translated, it gives CATRGAGALSYNEQFF.

V gene TRBV5-1 combines with J gene TRBJ2-6; no reliable D call. The CDR3 loop spans 14 amino acids. Germline CDR1 SGHRS, CDR2 YFSETQ. The V end lost 6 bases, the J end lost 1 base, and 8 bases lay between the germline ends. DNA of the CDR3: TGCGCCAGCACCCACGGGTCTGGGGCCAACGTCCTGACTTTC. Translation: CASTHGSGANVLTF.

V is TRBV24-1 and J is TRBJ1-5; no reliable D call. Germline CDR1 reads KGHDR; CDR2 reads SFDVKD. The CDR3 contains 14 residues. The V gene lost 2 bases and the J gene lost 3 bases, with 7 bases spanning the gap. CDR3 in DNA: TGTGCCACCAGTGATTCGACATTCAATCAGCCCCAGCATTTT. Translation gives CATSDSTFNQPQHF.

The V and J genes are TRBV6-5 and TRBJ1-1; weak D call: TRBD1 (5 bases). The ends were cut back, 5 bases at V and 1 base at J, with 11 bases in the middle. Germline lookup yields CDR1 MNHEY and CDR2 SVGAGI. CDR3 size: 14 residues. CDR3 DNA sequence: TGTGCCAGCAGTCCTTGGCAGGGGAACACTGAAGCTTTCTTT. Amino acids: CASSPWQGNTEAFF.

The chain employs TRBV2 and TRBJ2-1, with 7 nucleotides matching TRBD1. V trimming: 5 bases; J trimming: 1 base; junction bases outside the gene matches: 8. Germline CDR1 is SNHLY and CDR2 is FYNNEI. The length of the CDR3 is 16 residues. The DNA for the CDR3 is TGTGCCAGCAGTTATACAGGGGCGAGGTCCTACAATGAGCAGTTCTTC. Translating it yields CASSYTGARSYNEQFF.

This chain joins TRBV28 and TRBJ2-6; no definite D call. Trimming shortened V by 6 bases and J by 0 bases, and 6 bases separated the two germline ends. The CDR3 has 14 residues. The germline V gene encodes CDR1 MDHEN and CDR2 SYDVKM. DNA of the CDR3: TGTGCCAGCAGGCAGATCTCTGGGGCCAACGTCCTGACTTTC. This encodes CASRQISGANVLTF.

V and J are TRBV11-1 and TRBJ1-4, with 8 bases matching TRBD1. V lost 4 bases and J lost 7; bases outside the gene matches: 8. The CDR3 sequence is 15 residues long. Per germline, CDR1 SGHAT and CDR2 FQDESV (reference sequence). The CDR3 DNA follows: TGTGCCAGCAGCTCCATAGGGACAGGAGGTGAAAAACTGTTTTTT. Translation gives CASSSIGTGGEKLFF.

V is TRBV10-1 and J is TRBJ1-1; no reliable D call. V lost 4 bases and J lost 2, with 11 bases in between. Germline V gene sequence: CDR1 WNHNN, CDR2 SYGVQD (reference sequence). This CDR3 has 14 residues. The DNA of the CDR3 is TGCGCCAGCAGTGCAAGGACCCCCAACACTGAAGCTTTCTTT. Translating it yields CASSARTPNTEAFF.

The chain employs TRBV5-1 and TRBJ2-1, with 8 positions matching TRBD2. The junction had 5 bases not matched to a gene; V was cut back by 0 bases and J by 9 bases. Per germline, CDR1 SGHRS and CDR2 YFSETQ. The CDR3 covers 14 residues. DNA for the CDR3: TGCGCCAGCAGCTTGGCCGCGGGGGGTGCTGAGCAGTTCTTC. As protein: CASSLAAGGAEQFF.

This clone came up once. The chain uses TRBV19 and TRBJ2-1; possible D gene TRBD1, 6 bases. The germline V and J ends were trimmed by 7 bases and 2 bases, with 15 bases remaining between them. The V gene's germline CDR1 is LNHDA and CDR2 SQIVND (reference sequence). The CDR3 runs 15 residues. The chain's CDR3 is CASTRQASTYNEQFF. DNA of the CDR3: TGTGCCAGTACCCGACAGGCGTCGACCTACAATGAGCAGTTCTTC.

The chain has TRBV7-6 and TRBJ1-1; no definite D call. V was pared by 3 bases and J by 1 base, with 6 bases between. The CDR3 runs to 13 residues. CDR1 SGHVS and CDR2 FNYEAQ come from the germline V gene. DNA for the CDR3: TGTGCCAGCAGCTTGAAGGAGAACACTGAAGCTTTCTTT. Translation: CASSLKENTEAFF. The whole variable domain, filled in from reference TRBV7-6 and TRBJ1-1, reads GAGVSQSPRYKVTKRGQDVALRCDPISGHVSLYWYRQALGQGPEFLTYFNYEAQQDKSGLPNDRFSAERPEGSISTLTIQRTEQRDSAMYRCASSLKENTEAFFGQGTRLTVV.

This chain links TRBV19 with TRBJ1-1; TRBD1 is a possible D gene (6 bases). V lost 7 bases, J lost 4 bases, and 19 bases lay in between. This CDR3 has 15 residues. The germline V gene encodes CDR1 LNHDA and CDR2 SQIVND (reference sequence). CDR3 region: CASIQPGGASTEAFF. The CDR3 DNA sequence: TGTGCCAGTATTCAACCCGGGGGCGCGAGCACTGAAGCTTTCTTT.

Written as DNA, the CDR3 is TGTGCCAGCAGTTACTGGCAGACCAGCACAGATACGCAGTATTTT. Protein sequence: CASSYWQTSTDTQYF. J is TRBJ2-3 and V is TRBV6-2 or TRBV6-3; D gene uncertain. Trimming removed 1 base from V and 0 bases from J, with 8 bases in between. CDR3 length: 15 residues. The V gene's germline CDR1 is MNHEY and CDR2 SVGEGT.

The rearrangement joins TRBV6-2 or TRBV6-3 to TRBJ1-4; D uncertain. Germline values: CDR1 MNHEY, CDR2 SVGEGT. V was clipped by 6 bases and J by 7 bases, with 9 bases between them. The CDR3 runs 12 residues. The CDR3 reads CASSRPGEKLFF. The CDR3 nucleotides are TGTGCCAGCAGCCGGCCGGGTGAAAAACTGTTTTTT.

The CDR3 sequence: CASSLQGLQPQHF. The CDR3 DNA is TGTGCCAGCAGCTTGCAGGGGCTCCAGCCCCAGCATTTT. The chain employs TRBV7-2 and TRBJ1-5; D possibly corresponds to TRBD1 (6 bases). The CDR3 is 13 amino acids. The V end lost 3 bases, the J end lost 7 bases, and 10 bases lay between the germline ends. Germline values: CDR1 SGHTA, CDR2 FQGNSA.

The genes are TRBV5-1 and TRBJ2-6; possibly TRBD1 or TRBD2 for D (5 bases each). The CDR3 covers 18 residues. Trimming took 4 bases from V and 0 from J, leaving 17 bases between them. In germline, CDR1 is SGHRS, CDR2 YFSETQ. CDR3 DNA: TGCGCCAGCAGCCTATCACCGGGACGGAACTCTGGGGCCAACGTCCTGACTTTC. Translation: CASSLSPGRNSGANVLTF.

The genes are TRBV7-2 and TRBJ2-2; D may correspond to TRBD1 or TRBD2 (5 bases each). Per the germline V gene, CDR1 is SGHTA and CDR2 is FQGNSA. The length of the CDR3 is 15 residues. Trimming removed 6 bases from V and 6 bases from J, with 17 bases in between. The CDR3 reads CASSLLRGAAGELFF. As DNA, the CDR3 is TGTGCCAGCAGTCTTTTGCGAGGGGCTGCCGGGGAGCTGTTTTTT.

V is TRBV12-5 and J is TRBJ2-5; no definite D call. Trimming removed 0 bases from V and 1 base from J, with 12 bases in between. The germline V gene encodes CDR1 LGHNT and CDR2 FRNRAP. CDR3 length: 16 residues. For the CDR3, the DNA is TGTGCTAGTGGTTTGGTACTGCGGCCCGGCCAAGAGACCCAGTACTTC. Its translation is CASGLVLRPGQETQYF.

The chain joins TRBV3-1 (or the pseudogene TRBV3-2) to TRBJ1-2, with a tentative D call TRBD1 (5 bases). The CDR3 sequence is 16 residues long. The germline gives CDR1 LGHDT, CDR2 YNNKEL (reference sequence). V was clipped by 0 bases and J by 2 bases, with 13 bases between them. The CDR3 region has the DNA TGTGCCAGCAGCCAAGATTTGGGACCGCGGAACTATGGCTACACCTTC. This sequence encodes CASSQDLGPRNYGYTF.

The chain links TRBV28 to TRBJ1-4; 9 bases fit TRBD1. Germline V CDR1 and CDR2: MDHEN, SYDVKM. The CDR3 extends over 14 amino acids. Germline trimming cut 3 bases from V and 8 bases from J; bases unmatched to any gene: 4. CDR3 in DNA: TGTGCCAGCAGTTTGGGACAGGGAAGAGAAAAACTGTTTTTT. It encodes CASSLGQGREKLFF.

The chain has TRBV5-3 and TRBJ2-7; D uncertain. TRBV5-3 is sorted into the ORF group, with uncertain function. CDR3 length: 14 amino acids. V shed 5 bases and J shed 3 bases, with 15 bases lying between them. Here the CDR3 reads CARRRTKLFYEQYF. Here the CDR3 DNA reads TGTGCCAGAAGACGGACCAAACTATTCTACGAGCAGTACTTC.

The chain recombines TRBV28 with TRBJ1-4; D unresolved. Between the trimmed V and J ends, which lost 4 bases and 0 bases, there was a span of 15 bases. The V gene's germline CDR1 is MDHEN and CDR2 SYDVKM. This CDR3 comprises 17 residues. CDR3 residues: CASSSSFFSTTNEKLFF. The DNA of the CDR3 is TGTGCCAGCAGTTCCTCTTTTTTCTCCACAACTAATGAAAAACTGTTTTTT. Filled out from reference TRBV28 and TRBJ1-4, the complete variable domain reads DVKVTQSSRYLVKRTGEKVFLECVQDMDHENMFWYRQDPGLGLRLIYFSYDVKMKEKGDIPEGYSVSREKKERFSLILESASTNQTSMYLCASSSSFFSTTNEKLFFGSGTQLSVL.

The J gene is TRBJ1-4, the V gene TRBV11-2; no definite D call. The V and J ends lost 4 bases and 8 bases respectively, with 14 bases between them. CDR3 size: 14 residues. Germline CDR1 reads SGHAT; CDR2 reads FQNNGV. As DNA, the CDR3 is TGTGCCAGCAGCTCCCCCCCTCAAACGGAAAAACTGTTTTTT. Residues: CASSSPPQTEKLFF.

The V gene is TRBV19, the J gene TRBJ1-5; no definite D call. From germline, CDR1 is LNHDA and CDR2 SQIVND (reference sequence). This CDR3 region has 15 residues. V lost 0 bases, J lost 7 bases, and 13 bases lay in between. The CDR3 is CASSIEKRARQPQHF. The CDR3 DNA reads as TGTGCCAGTAGTATAGAAAAGAGGGCCAGGCAGCCCCAGCATTTT.

This chain connects TRBV7-2 to TRBJ2-7; D is perhaps TRBD1 (6 bases). Germline lookup yields CDR1 SGHTA and CDR2 FQGNSA. The CDR3 is 14 amino acids. Trimming left V 5 bases short and J 2 bases short, with 13 bases between. The CDR3 sequence is CASSQNGQTYEQYF. The CDR3 DNA sequence: TGTGCCAGCAGCCAAAATGGACAGACCTACGAGCAGTACTTC.